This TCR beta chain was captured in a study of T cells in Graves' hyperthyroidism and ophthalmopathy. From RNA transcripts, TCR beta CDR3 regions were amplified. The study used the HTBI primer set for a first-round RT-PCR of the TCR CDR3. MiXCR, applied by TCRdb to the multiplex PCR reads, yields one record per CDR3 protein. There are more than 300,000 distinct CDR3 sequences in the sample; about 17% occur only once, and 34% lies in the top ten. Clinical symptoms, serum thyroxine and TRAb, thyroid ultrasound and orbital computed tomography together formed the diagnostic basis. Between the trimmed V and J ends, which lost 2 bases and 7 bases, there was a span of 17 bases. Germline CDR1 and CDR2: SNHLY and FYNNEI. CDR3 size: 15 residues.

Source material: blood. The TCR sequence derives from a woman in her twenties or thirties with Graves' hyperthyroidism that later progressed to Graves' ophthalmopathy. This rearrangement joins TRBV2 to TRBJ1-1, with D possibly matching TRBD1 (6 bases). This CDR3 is CASSEHPDRPIEAFF. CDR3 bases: TGTGCCAGCAGTGAACACCCCGACAGGCCAATTGAAGCTTTCTTT.